This is a list of T cell receptor beta chains from one sample in a study of response to subunit inactivated influenza vaccine. TCRdb re-called the RT-PCR reads with MiXCR, one entry per CDR3 protein. The sample carries about 780,000 distinct CDR3 sequences, roughly 20% recorded once. The sample consisted of PBMCs from blood, taken roughly 5 days after vaccination. The receptors stem from a man aged 45-65 years who received an inactivated influenza vaccine. The CDR3 runs from the conserved cysteine through the conserved F or W. Fields, in order: CDR3 protein, CDR3 DNA, clone size, V gene, J gene, D gene. A D gene is named only where the DNA matches it firmly. Not all rows give a size; the values are once, few, many and, for expanded clones, a class.

cdr3_aa: CASTQAIGETQYF
cdr3_nt: TGTGCCAGCACACAGGCGATTGGGGAGACCCAGTACTTC
clone_size: .
v_call: TRBV6-1
j_call: TRBJ2-5
d_call: .

cdr3_aa: CASSLNRDADTQYF
cdr3_nt: TGTGCCAGCAGCCTCAACAGGGACGCAGATACGCAGTATTTT
clone_size: few
v_call: TRBV7-8
j_call: TRBJ2-3
d_call: .

cdr3_aa: CASSQRTSGGSGNIQYF
cdr3_nt: TGTGCCAGCAGCCAAAGGACTAGCGGGGGTTCGGGAAACATTCAGTACTTC
clone_size: .
v_call: TRBV4-2
j_call: TRBJ2-4
d_call: TRBD2

cdr3_aa: CASRLGTENEKLFF
cdr3_nt: TGTGCCAGCAGGCTAGGGACAGAGAATGAAAAACTGTTTTTT
clone_size: .
v_call: TRBV12-3/TRBV12-4
j_call: TRBJ1-4
d_call: TRBD1

cdr3_aa: CASSVEGDGTIYF
cdr3_nt: TGTGCCAGCAGCGTAGAAGGGGATGGCACCATATATTTT
clone_size: .
v_call: TRBV9
j_call: TRBJ1-3
d_call: .

cdr3_aa: CASRYRGQGGSPLHF
cdr3_nt: TGTGCCAGCAGGTACCGGGGACAGGGAGGATCACCCCTCCACTTT
clone_size: few
v_call: TRBV3-1
j_call: TRBJ1-6
d_call: TRBD1

cdr3_aa: CSVDEDRGPTEAFF
cdr3_nt: TGCAGCGTTGACGAGGACAGGGGGCCCACTGAAGCTTTCTTT
clone_size: few
v_call: TRBV29-1
j_call: TRBJ1-1
d_call: TRBD1

cdr3_aa: CASSSWTGGTDTQYF
cdr3_nt: TGCGCCAGCAGCTCATGGACAGGGGGTACAGATACGCAGTATTTT
clone_size: many
v_call: TRBV5-1
j_call: TRBJ2-3
d_call: TRBD1

cdr3_aa: CASSRGQSYNSPLHF
cdr3_nt: TGTGCCAGCAGCCGGGGACAGAGCTATAATTCACCCCTCCACTTT
clone_size: .
v_call: TRBV12-3/TRBV12-4
j_call: TRBJ1-6
d_call: TRBD1

cdr3_aa: CASSSQGVNTQYF
cdr3_nt: TGTGCCAGCAGCTCACAGGGGGTTAATACGCAGTATTTT
clone_size: few
v_call: TRBV7-2
j_call: TRBJ2-3
d_call: TRBD1

cdr3_aa: CSVERDRGQDTQYF
cdr3_nt: TGCAGCGTTGAACGGGACAGGGGGCAAGATACGCAGTATTTT
clone_size: .
v_call: TRBV29-1
j_call: TRBJ2-3
d_call: TRBD1

cdr3_aa: CASSETGGREQYF
cdr3_nt: TGCGCCAGCAGCGAGACAGGGGGCCGCGAGCAGTACTTC
clone_size: few
v_call: TRBV5-1
j_call: TRBJ2-7
d_call: TRBD1

cdr3_aa: CASSLSRPDNEQFF
cdr3_nt: TGTGCCAGCAGTTTATCCAGGCCCGACAATGAGCAGTTCTTC
clone_size: few
v_call: TRBV28
j_call: TRBJ2-1
d_call: .

cdr3_aa: CASSGWDEQFF
cdr3_nt: TGTGCCAGCAGTGGATGGGATGAGCAGTTCTTC
clone_size: .
v_call: TRBV25-1
j_call: TRBJ2-1
d_call: .

cdr3_aa: CASSSPVKAGEVTDTQYF
cdr3_nt: TGTGCCAGCAGCTCCCCGGTAAAAGCGGGAGAGGTGACAGATACGCAGTATTTT
clone_size: many
v_call: TRBV7-6
j_call: TRBJ2-3
d_call: TRBD2

cdr3_aa: CASSQVGGTGADTQYF
cdr3_nt: TGTGCCAGCAGCCAAGTTGGGGGAACAGGGGCAGATACGCAGTATTTT
clone_size: .
v_call: TRBV4-2
j_call: TRBJ2-3
d_call: TRBD1

cdr3_aa: CATSRARVGQPQHF
cdr3_nt: TGTGCCACCAGCAGAGCGAGGGTAGGGCAGCCCCAGCATTTT
clone_size: .
v_call: TRBV15
j_call: TRBJ1-5
d_call: .

cdr3_aa: CASSRGDSNQPQHF
cdr3_nt: TGTGCCAGCTCCCGAGGTGATAGCAATCAGCCCCAGCATTTT
clone_size: few
v_call: TRBV18
j_call: TRBJ1-5
d_call: .

cdr3_aa: CASSPGLAELSSSYNEQFF
cdr3_nt: TGTGCCAGCAGTCCGGGACTAGCGGAGCTAAGCAGCTCCTACAATGAGCAGTTCTTC
clone_size: .
v_call: TRBV6-2/TRBV6-3
j_call: TRBJ2-1
d_call: TRBD2

cdr3_aa: CASSLEPGQNSYEQYF
cdr3_nt: TGTGCCAGCAGCTTGGAACCGGGACAGAACTCCTACGAGCAGTACTTC
clone_size: .
v_call: TRBV11-1
j_call: TRBJ2-7
d_call: TRBD1

cdr3_aa: CASSDHTGELFF
cdr3_nt: TGTGCCAGCAGCGACCACACCGGGGAGCTGTTTTTT
clone_size: many
v_call: TRBV11-2
j_call: TRBJ2-2
d_call: .

cdr3_aa: CASSLGGWTDQETQYF
cdr3_nt: TGTGCCAGCAGCCTTGGGGGCTGGACAGACCAAGAGACCCAGTACTTC
clone_size: few
v_call: TRBV7-8
j_call: TRBJ2-5
d_call: .